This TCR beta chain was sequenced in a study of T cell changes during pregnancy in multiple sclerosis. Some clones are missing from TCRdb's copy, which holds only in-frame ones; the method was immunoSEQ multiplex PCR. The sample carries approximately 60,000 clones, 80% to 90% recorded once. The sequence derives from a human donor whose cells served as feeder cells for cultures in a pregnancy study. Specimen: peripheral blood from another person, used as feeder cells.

This chain's CDR3 is CASSYLQGALYGYTF. CDR3 sequence (DNA): TGTGCCAGCAGTTACCTTCAAGGGGCGCTCTATGGCTACACCTTC. The chain employs TRBV6-6 and TRBJ1-2, with D maybe TRBD1 (5 bases). The CDR3 contains 15 residues. Per germline, CDR1 MNHNY and CDR2 SVGAGI (reference sequence). The V and J ends lost 2 bases and 4 bases respectively, with 14 bases between them.